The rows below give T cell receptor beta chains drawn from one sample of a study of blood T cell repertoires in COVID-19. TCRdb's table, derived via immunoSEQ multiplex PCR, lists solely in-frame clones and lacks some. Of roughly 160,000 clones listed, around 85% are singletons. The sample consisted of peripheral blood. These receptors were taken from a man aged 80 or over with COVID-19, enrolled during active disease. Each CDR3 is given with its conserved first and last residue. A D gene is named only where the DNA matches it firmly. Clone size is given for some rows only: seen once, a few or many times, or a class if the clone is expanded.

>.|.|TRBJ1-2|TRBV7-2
TGTGCCAGCAGCCCTAGTCAGGGGAATCGAGGCTACACCTTC
CASSPSQGNRGYTF
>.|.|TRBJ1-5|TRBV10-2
TGCGCCAGCAGCCCATCAGGGTTCAATAGCAATCAGCCCCAGCATTTT
CASSPSGFNSNQPQHF
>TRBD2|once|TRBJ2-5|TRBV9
TGTGCCAGCAGCGTACAAGCGGGGGGTGGAGAGACCCAGTACTTC
CASSVQAGGGETQYF
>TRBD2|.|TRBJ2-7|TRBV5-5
TGTGCCAGCTCGGTCCTTTTGGGGGGGGGAGACGAGCAGTACTTC
CASSVLLGGGDEQYF
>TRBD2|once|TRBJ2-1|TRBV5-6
TGTGCCAGCAGCTGGCTAGCGGACAATGAGCAGTTCTTC
CASSWLADNEQFF
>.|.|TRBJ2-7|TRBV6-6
TGTGCCAGCAGTTACGCGGGACAGACGTGGGGATACGAGCAGTACTTC
CASSYAGQTWGYEQYF
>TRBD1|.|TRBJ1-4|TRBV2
TGTGCCAGCCTTAGCAGGGGGCAGCCTAATGAAAAACTGTTTTTT
CASLSRGQPNEKLFF
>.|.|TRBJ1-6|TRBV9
TGTGCCAGCAGCGTTGGACAACTTAATTCACCCCTCCACTTT
CASSVGQLNSPLHF
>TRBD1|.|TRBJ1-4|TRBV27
TGTGCCAGCAGTCTCTCCGGGACAGGGCATGAAAAACTGTTTTTT
CASSLSGTGHEKLFF
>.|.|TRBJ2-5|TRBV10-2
TGCGCCAGCAGTGAGAGGGGACTCTCCCAGACCCAGTACTTC
CASSERGLSQTQYF
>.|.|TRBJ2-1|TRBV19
TGTGCCAGTAGTATAAAGGCCCCCCGGGGACTTTACAATGAGCAGTTCTTC
CASSIKAPRGLYNEQFF
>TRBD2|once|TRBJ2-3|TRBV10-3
TGTGCCATCAGTGAGGGATTTGGACTAGCGGGGGCAGATACGCAGTATTTT
CAISEGFGLAGADTQYF
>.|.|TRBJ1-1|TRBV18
TGTGCCAGCTCACCGGGCAGGGGCATCACTGAAGCTTTCTTT
CASSPGRGITEAFF
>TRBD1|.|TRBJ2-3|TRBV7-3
TGTGCCAGCAGCCCCGGACAGGACCCAGATACGCAGTATTTT
CASSPGQDPDTQYF
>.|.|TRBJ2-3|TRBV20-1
TGCAGTGCTAGCGGTGATACGCAGTATTTT
CSASGDTQYF
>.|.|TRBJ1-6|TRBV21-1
TGTGCCAGCAGCACCAGGGGGCCAGCAACACCCCTCCACTTT
CASSTRGPATPLHF
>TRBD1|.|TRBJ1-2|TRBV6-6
TGTGCCAGCATCGGGACAGGGGGCCACTATGGCTACACCTTC
CASIGTGGHYGYTF
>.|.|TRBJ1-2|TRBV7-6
TGTGCCAGCAGCTTACCGCAAGGGGTTAGGTGCTATGGCTACACCTTC
CASSLPQGVRCYGYTF
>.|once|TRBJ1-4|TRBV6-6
TGTGCCAGCAGCCCCGGGAGAAATAATGAAAAACTGTTTTTT
CASSPGRNNEKLFF
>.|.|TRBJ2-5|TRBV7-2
TGTGCCAGCAGCTTAGCGCGACGCGGGACCCAGTACTTC
CASSLARRGTQYF
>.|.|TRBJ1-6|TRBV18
TGTGCCAGCTCACCACTTCTCCTCCCCGGGGATTCACCCCTCCACTTT
CASSPLLLPGDSPLHF
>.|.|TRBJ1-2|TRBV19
TGTGCCAGTAGTAGGGGGCCTAGGGGCTACACCTTC
CASSRGPRGYTF
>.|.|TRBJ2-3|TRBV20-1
TGCAGTGCTAGTGTCCCAGGGATTTTGTCAGATACGCAGTATTTT
CSASVPGILSDTQYF
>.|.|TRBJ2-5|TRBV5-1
TGCGCCAGCAGCTTGGGTGCGCAGGGTCAGGAGACCCAGTACTTC
CASSLGAQGQETQYF
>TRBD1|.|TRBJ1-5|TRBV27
TGTGCCAGCAGTGGGGAGACAGGGAATCAGCCCCAGCATTTT
CASSGETGNQPQHF
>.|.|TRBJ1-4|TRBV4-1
TGCGCCAGCAGCCGAGCGGACGAGACGATTAATGAAAAACTGTTTTTT
CASSRADETINEKLFF
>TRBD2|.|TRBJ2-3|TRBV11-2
TGTGCCAGCAGCCCCGGGGTAGCGGGGTCGTCAGATACGCAGTATTTT
CASSPGVAGSSDTQYF
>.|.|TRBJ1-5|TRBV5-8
TGTGCCAGCAGCCCGAATGTCGGAGTCGGCAATCAGCCCCAGCATTTT
CASSPNVGVGNQPQHF
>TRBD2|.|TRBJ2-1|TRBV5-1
TGCGCCAGCAGCTTGGGTGCTAGCGGGTACTACAATGAGCAGTTCTTC
CASSLGASGYYNEQFF
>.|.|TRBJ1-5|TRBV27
TGTGCCAGCAGCCCTGACAGTCTCAATCAGCCCCAGCATTTT
CASSPDSLNQPQHF
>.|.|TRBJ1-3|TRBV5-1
TGCGCCAGCAGCTTGGACGGAGTCTCCTCTGGAAACACCATATATTTT
CASSLDGVSSGNTIYF
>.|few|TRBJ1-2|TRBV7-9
TGTGCCAGCAGCTTAGTTTCGGCAGGGGGCTACACCTTC
CASSLVSAGGYTF
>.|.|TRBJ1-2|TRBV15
TGTGCCACCAGCAGAGATAAGGTTCAGGCGGGCACCTTC
CATSRDKVQAGTF
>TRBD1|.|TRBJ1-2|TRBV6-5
TGTGCCAGCAGCTCGGGACAGGGGCTCGTCTACACCTTC
CASSSGQGLVYTF
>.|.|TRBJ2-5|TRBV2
TGTGCCAGCGGCGCTAGCCCCCGACAAGAGACCCAGTACTTC
CASGASPRQETQYF
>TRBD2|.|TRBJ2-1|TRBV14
TGTGCCAGCAGCGTAGCGGGTAGCTCCTACAATGAGCAGTTCTTC
CASSVAGSSYNEQFF
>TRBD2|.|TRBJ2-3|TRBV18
TGTGCCAGCTCCTCGACTAGCGGGGGCACAGATACGCAGTATTTT
CASSSTSGGTDTQYF
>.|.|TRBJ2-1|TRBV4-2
TGTGCCAGCAGCCAGGGCAGGGCCTACAATGAGCAGTTCTTC
CASSQGRAYNEQFF
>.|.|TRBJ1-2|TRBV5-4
TGTGCCAGCTTTCCCAGACAGGAGAACTATGGCTACACCTTC
CASFPRQENYGYTF
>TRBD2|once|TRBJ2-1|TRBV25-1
TGTGCCAGCAGTGAAGCGGGAGGTGAGCAGTTCTTC
CASSEAGGEQFF
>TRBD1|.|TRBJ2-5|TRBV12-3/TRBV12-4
TGTGCCAGCAGGTTGACAGGGGTGGAGACCCAGTACTTC
CASRLTGVETQYF